This T cell receptor beta chain originates from a study of blood T cell repertoires in COVID-19 (dated by TCRdb to the early 2020s). Study-level background: The collaborator samples originated in the United States, Italy and Spain and spanned the acute and convalescent phases of COVID-19. The repertoires were released in a freely available public database intended as a resource for research on the immune response to SARS-CoV-2. Subjects who had been exposed to COVID-19, were actively infected with it, or had recovered from it provided the deeply sampled blood TCRbeta repertoires that made up the dataset. Where available, HLA class I and class II types were obtained from metadata supplied by the sample provider rather than from assay-based typing. The sample metadata nearly always contained a de-identified subject ID, COVID-19 status, age in years and sex. The samples were drawn from two sources: the first 160 participants of the ongoing ImmuneRACE study, and 1,000 to 1,500 subjects contributed by 6 global collaborators. The prospective study material was composed of cDNA or gDNA derived from T cells, B-cell-depleted T cells, or PBMCs.

TCRbeta CDR3 regions were amplified from genomic DNA by means of the immunoSEQ Assay, a bias-controlled multiplex PCR. The original methods were these. The number of nucleated cells in each sample was estimated by amplification of reference gene primers within the assay. To quantify the absolute abundance of each unique TCRbeta CDR3 rearrangement, sequence reads were collapsed and filtered. Productive Simpson clonality was computed per sample as the square root of Simpson's diversity index over productive rearrangements. TCRdb provides this immuneACCESS table in a form limited to in-frame rearrangements. Some clones are lacking; in checked studies, under half of them reflect an unresolved V gene, and why the rest are absent is not known. V, J and clone size are those of that table, while D and trimming were read from the DNA. The sample contains 45,000 to 50,000 clones, around 80% of them found a single time. The ten largest clones take up roughly 8.2% of the sample.

What the study reported, not specific to this receptor: Clinical and demographic metadata were provided uncurated, with the amount varying by source and participant.

The collaborating institutions used their own protocols to collect whole blood in K2EDTA tubes. For TCRbeta analysis, collaborators shipped samples as frozen whole blood, isolated PBMCs, or DNA extracted from either of those sample types. This clone was recorded a few times. Which antigen it targets is not known. No clone much larger than this one lies a single base away; base qualities are absent. V gives up 7 bases and J gives up 3 bases, and the segment between their germline ends measures 12 bases. CDR1 and CDR2 (MDHEN, SYDVKM) derive from the germline V gene. From the cysteine up to the phenylalanine, the CDR3 has a length of 13 residues. CDR3 DNA only is kept here, 39 bases in frame from base 1.

The clonotype was recovered from an elderly man in a cohort sampled during active COVID-19. The sequenced sample was peripheral blood. The chain uses TRBV28 and TRBJ1-2; the D gene cannot be named for sure. The CDR3 region reads CASKAVTDYGYTF. Read as DNA, the sequence is TGTGCCAGCAAGGCCGTCACAGACTATGGCTACACCTTC.